These T cell receptor beta chains were read from a single sample in a study of T cell repertoires in cytomegalovirus infection. A single record per CDR3 protein comes from TCRdb applying MiXCR to the reads. This sample has 250,000 to 300,000 distinct CDR3 sequences, with over 8% found just once. Sequencing was carried out using PBMCs. Receptors were obtained from a human donor in good health (CMV status not recorded). Some clones in this sample may be carry-over from other donors' samples. The CDR3 runs from the conserved cysteine through the conserved F or W. The D gene is left open where the match is weak. Clone sizes are given selectively: once, few, many, or a class where the clone is expanded.

V,J,size,D,CDR3,DNA
TRBV6-5,TRBJ1-5,many,TRBD1,CASSYRQGYQPQHF,TGTGCCAGCAGTTACCGACAGGGCTATCAGCCCCAGCATTTT
TRBV7-2,TRBJ2-5,-,TRBD2,CASSGLAGEETQYF,TGTGCCAGCAGCGGACTAGCGGGGGAAGAGACCCAGTACTTC
TRBV27,TRBJ2-1,few,-,CASSLFGQFGNEQFF,TGTGCCAGCAGTTTATTCGGCCAGTTTGGGAATGAGCAGTTCTTC
TRBV6-5,TRBJ1-1,-,TRBD1,CASKGQGGTEAFF,TGTGCCAGCAAGGGACAGGGGGGCACTGAAGCTTTCTTT
TRBV6-1,TRBJ1-6,many,-,CASSEDIGPSPLHF,TGTGCCAGCAGTGAAGATATAGGACCTTCACCCCTCCACTTT
TRBV7-2,TRBJ2-2,many,TRBD2,CASSLESGRPGELFF,TGTGCCAGCAGCTTAGAATCCGGGAGGCCCGGGGAGCTGTTTTTT
TRBV7-2,TRBJ2-1,many,-,CASSAEGLGNEQFF,TGTGCCAGCAGCGCTGAAGGTCTGGGTAATGAGCAGTTCTTC
TRBV29-1,TRBJ1-4,many,-,CSVGVGSNNEKLFF,TGCAGCGTTGGAGTTGGGTCGAATAATGAAAAACTGTTTTTT
TRBV19,TRBJ1-2,many,-,CASSFRTEANYGYTF,TGTGCCAGTAGTTTTCGAACGGAAGCTAACTATGGCTACACCTTC
TRBV20-1,TRBJ2-3,-,TRBD2,CSAKKGLAGSQTQYF,TGCAGTGCAAAAAAAGGACTAGCGGGGTCGCAGACGCAGTATTTT
TRBV29-1,TRBJ2-7,-,-,CSVEDRGGQDGYEQYF,TGCAGCGTTGAAGATCGGGGGGGACAGGATGGCTACGAGCAGTACTTC
TRBV12-3/TRBV12-4,TRBJ1-2,-,-,CASSFVSGGNYGYTF,TGTGCCAGCAGTTTTGTGAGCGGTGGGAACTATGGCTACACCTTC
TRBV20-1,TRBJ1-4,once,-,CSASESQFIEKLFF,TGCAGTGCTAGCGAATCGCAGTTTATTGAAAAACTGTTTTTT
TRBV29-1,TRBJ1-4,few,-,CSVERWEKLFF,TGCAGCGTTGAAAGGTGGGAAAAACTGTTTTTT
TRBV7-6,TRBJ1-5,many,TRBD1,CASSQGQGNQPQHF,TGTGCCAGCAGCCAGGGACAGGGAAATCAGCCCCAGCATTTT
TRBV7-8,TRBJ2-1,-,TRBD2,CASSLRVGGARNEQFF,TGTGCCAGCAGCTTACGAGTCGGGGGGGCTAGGAATGAGCAGTTCTTC
TRBV28,TRBJ1-1,-,-,CASRIGNPNTEAFF,TGTGCCAGCAGGATTGGAAACCCGAACACTGAAGCTTTCTTT
TRBV4-1,TRBJ1-2,-,-,CASSQGPREQLYGYTF,TGCGCCAGCAGCCAAGGCCCCCGGGAACAGCTCTATGGCTACACCTTC
TRBV6-6,TRBJ2-3,many,TRBD2,CASSEGSGSRTDTQYF,TGTGCCAGCAGTGAGGGCAGCGGGAGTCGCACAGATACGCAGTATTTT
TRBV11-3,TRBJ1-1,many,-,CASSLDRGGYTEAFF,TGTGCCAGCAGCTTAGATCGAGGTGGATACACTGAAGCTTTCTTT
TRBV20-1,TRBJ1-1,many,TRBD1,CSAVNRGMATEAFF,TGCAGTGCTGTGAACAGGGGGATGGCGACTGAAGCTTTCTTT
TRBV12-3/TRBV12-4,TRBJ2-7,few,TRBD1,CASSLTGVGDEQYF,TGTGCCAGCAGTTTGACAGGGGTGGGCGACGAGCAGTACTTC
TRBV7-2,TRBJ2-7,many,TRBD2,CASSIKRGMGEQYF,TGTGCCAGCAGCATCAAGCGGGGGATGGGGGAGCAGTACTTC
TRBV7-6,TRBJ2-5,many,-,CASSSPGSSVTQYF,TGTGCCAGCAGCTCACCGGGAAGCTCGGTGACCCAGTACTTC
TRBV12-3/TRBV12-4,TRBJ1-1,many,-,CASRLRVQNTEAFF,TGTGCCAGCAGATTAAGGGTTCAGAACACTGAAGCTTTCTTT
TRBV7-2,TRBJ2-1,many,TRBD2,CASSLGDYSREQFF,TGTGCCAGCAGCTTAGGGGACTACTCCCGGGAGCAGTTCTTC
TRBV12-3/TRBV12-4,TRBJ2-2,many,TRBD2,CAYTAGVNTGELFF,TGTGCTTATACAGCGGGAGTGAACACCGGGGAGCTGTTTTTT
TRBV20-1,TRBJ2-1,many,TRBD1,CSARTPGQSSYNEQFF,TGCAGTGCTAGAACTCCGGGACAGAGCTCCTACAATGAGCAGTTCTTC
TRBV20-1,TRBJ1-5,-,-,CSASPQGQPQHF,TGCAGTGCTAGCCCCCAGGGTCAGCCCCAGCATTTT
TRBV7-2,TRBJ1-2,many,TRBD1,CASGSRQGVRGGYTF,TGTGCCAGCGGTTCTCGACAGGGTGTCAGAGGTGGCTACACCTTC
TRBV7-2,TRBJ1-1,many,-,CASSEGRNTEAFF,TGTGCCAGCAGCGAGGGGAGGAACACTGAAGCTTTCTTT
TRBV28,TRBJ2-7,many,TRBD2,CASSLITLAGGPGEQYF,TGTGCCAGCAGTTTAATTACTCTAGCGGGGGGGCCGGGCGAGCAGTACTTC
TRBV7-2,TRBJ2-5,many,-,CASSFRQGAGGTQYF,TGTGCCAGCAGCTTCCGGCAGGGGGCGGGAGGGACCCAGTACTTC
TRBV19,TRBJ1-5,many,-,CASMGDLVQPQHF,TGTGCCAGTATGGGGGATTTGGTTCAGCCCCAGCATTTT
TRBV20-1,TRBJ1-4,many,TRBD1,CSATRGPASNEKLFF,TGCAGTGCGACGAGGGGGCCAGCAAGTAATGAAAAACTGTTTTTT
TRBV7-2,TRBJ1-4,many,TRBD1,CASSSKQGEGEKLFF,TGTGCCAGCAGCTCCAAACAGGGGGAGGGTGAAAAACTGTTTTTT
TRBV7-2,TRBJ2-2,few,-,CASSPPPYGTGELFF,TGTGCCAGCAGCCCGCCCCCCTACGGGACCGGGGAGCTGTTTTTT
TRBV7-2,TRBJ2-7,many,-,CAASSFGEQYF,TGTGCCGCCTCATCGTTTGGCGAGCAGTACTTC
TRBV18,TRBJ2-7,many,-,CASSPSISYEQYF,TGTGCCAGCTCACCTTCCATCTCCTACGAGCAGTACTTC
TRBV27,TRBJ2-2,many,TRBD1,CASSLRDSANTGELFF,TGTGCCAGCAGTTTACGGGACAGCGCGAACACCGGGGAGCTGTTTTTT
TRBV7-8,TRBJ2-5,many,TRBD2,CASSPGLAGPGETQYF,TGTGCCAGCAGCCCAGGACTAGCGGGACCGGGGGAGACCCAGTACTTC
TRBV19,TRBJ1-2,many,-,CASIGRDYGYTF,TGTGCCAGTATTGGCAGGGACTATGGCTACACCTTC
TRBV20-1,TRBJ1-1,few,TRBD1,CSARGGQGNTEAFF,TGCAGTGCTAGGGGGGGACAGGGTAACACTGAAGCTTTCTTT
TRBV19,TRBJ1-3,many,-,CASSMVSPSGNTIYF,TGTGCCAGTAGTATGGTCAGCCCCTCTGGAAACACCATATATTTT
TRBV6-6,TRBJ2-5,-,TRBD2,CASSRAGGREETQYF,TGTGCCAGCAGTCGAGCGGGAGGTCGGGAGGAGACCCAGTACTTC
TRBV27,TRBJ1-1,many,TRBD1,CASSSGQVGNTEAFF,TGTGCCAGCAGTTCTGGACAGGTGGGTAACACTGAAGCTTTCTTT
TRBV7-2,TRBJ1-2,many,-,CASSSLTNDYGYTF,TGTGCCAGCAGCTCTTTGACGAATGACTATGGCTACACCTTC